Following are 5 T cell receptor beta chains from one sample sequenced in a study of CXCR3-negative and CXCR3-positive naive CD8 T cells. For these receptors, no antigen is known. Each TRB cDNA library was prepared by 5' RACE (with UMI labels). No DNA is given; TCRdb re-called the 5' RACE reads and lists each CDR3 protein once. The table for this sample gives some 140,000 distinct CDR3 sequences. Points from the study as a whole: CXCR3-positive naive cells carried more hydrophobic TRB CDR3s than CXCR3-negative naive cells did.

Sequenced material: naive CXCR3+ CD8+ T cells from blood. Subset in this sample: CD45RO-CCR7+CD27+CD95- naive CD8+ T cells expressing CXCR3 (TNR3+). The receptors here all came from a human donor in good health. Some clones in this sample may be carry-over from other donors' samples.

This chain uses TRBV4-3 with TRBJ1-2. This CDR3 region has 14 residues. Germline-derived CDR1 and CDR2 are LGHNA and YSLEER. CDR3 sequence: CASSQTTGVEGYTF.

The chain joins TRBV7-2 to TRBJ2-5; the D call from TCRdb, TRBD2, cannot be confirmed without DNA. Germline V gene lookup returns CDR1 SGHTA and CDR2 FQGNSA. There are 16 residues in the CDR3. The CDR3 sequence: CASSFGTSNGGETQYF.

The chain uses TRBV7-9 and TRBJ2-7. Germline values: CDR1 SEHNR, CDR2 FQNEAQ (reference sequence). The CDR3 consists of 14 residues. CDR3 protein: CASSVDLQVFEQYF.

CDR3 in amino acids: CASSGRAIEQFF. The chain has TRBV7-9 and TRBJ2-1. In germline, CDR1 is SEHNR, CDR2 FQNEAQ (reference sequence). CDR3 length equals 12 residues.

The chain joins TRBV12-5 to TRBJ2-1; the D gene TCRdb calls, TRBD1, cannot be checked with no DNA. The CDR3 runs 12 residues. In germline, CDR1 is LGHNT, CDR2 FRNRAP. CDR3 residues: CASGLGGAEQFF. Looking up the rest from reference TRBV12-5 and TRBJ2-1 gives the full variable domain: DARVTQTPRHKVTEMGQEVTMRCQPILGHNTVFWYRQTMMQGLELLAYFRNRAPLDDSGMPKDRFSAEMPDATLATLKIQPSEPRDSAVYFCASGLGGAEQFFGPGTRLTVL.